Below are 21 T cell receptor beta chains sequenced from a single sample in a study of blood T cell repertoires in COVID-19. Some clones are missing from TCRdb's copy, which holds only in-frame ones; the method was immunoSEQ multiplex PCR. The sample has approximately 180,000 clones, around 82% seen once. Input material: PBMCs or T cells enriched from blood (not recorded which). Source of these receptors: a woman aged 55 to 70 with acute COVID-19.

The chain is built from TRBV19 and TRBJ2-5, with 7 bases lining up with TRBD2. J was trimmed by 5 bases and V by 4 bases; bases with no gene match: 13. CDR1 and CDR2 from the germline V gene are LNHDA and SQIVND (reference sequence). This CDR3 comprises 16 residues. The CDR3 loop reads CASSTLAARGRETQYF. CDR3 nucleotide sequence: TGTGCCAGTAGTACCCTAGCGGCCCGGGGAAGGGAGACCCAGTACTTC.

This clone has a handful of counts. The CDR3 DNA reads as TGCAGCGTTGAAGATTCTACGTATCTTAGAGGCGGGTATGGCTACACCTTC. It codes for CSVEDSTYLRGGYGYTF. The genes are TRBV29-1 and TRBJ1-2; D is ambiguous. Trimming removed 0 bases at V and 5 bases at J, with 22 bases between. The CDR3 contains 17 residues. Germline V CDR1 and CDR2: SQVTM, ANQGSEA.

CDR3 protein: CASTQLGVADTQYF. The CDR3 DNA reads TGCGCCAGCACCCAACTCGGAGTCGCAGATACGCAGTATTTT. The rearrangement joins TRBV5-1 to TRBJ2-3, with D uncertain. The CDR3 spans 14 residues. Between the trimmed V and J ends, which lost 6 bases and 4 bases, there was a span of 15 bases. The germline V gene has CDR1 SGHRS and CDR2 YFSETQ.

The chain uses TRBV18 and TRBJ1-2; D possibly corresponds to TRBD1 (5 bases). Germline loops: CDR1 KGHSH, CDR2 LQKENI. V was trimmed by 0 bases and J by 6 bases, leaving 17 bases between them. The CDR3 runs to 16 residues. The CDR3 sequence is CASSPPVQGLWDGYTF. CDR3 in DNA: TGTGCCAGCTCACCACCCGTCCAGGGTCTTTGGGATGGCTACACCTTC.

This clone has a single count. This chain uses TRBV27 with TRBJ2-1, with TRBD1 identical over 9 bases. Losses at the gene ends were 0 bases for V and 1 base for J; bases not matched to a gene: 4. Germline lookup yields CDR1 MNHEY and CDR2 SMNVEV (reference sequence). The CDR3 runs to 17 residues. CDR3 sequence (DNA): TGTGCCAGCAGTTTATCGGGGACAGGGACGTCCTACAATGAGCAGTTCTTC. Protein sequence: CASSLSGTGTSYNEQFF.

This clone was counted only a few times. The rearrangement links TRBV4-3 to TRBJ1-3, with 7 bases matching TRBD1. The J segment lost 4 bases and the V segment lost 4 bases, leaving 7 bases of the junction unmatched. The CDR3 is 15 residues long. Germline values: CDR1 LGHNA, CDR2 YSLEER. CDR3 nucleotides: TGCGCCAGCAGCCGAGAGGGGGCGGGCGGAAACACCATATATTTT. Translation gives CASSREGAGGNTIYF.

This clone was seen only once. CDR3: CASSPPGQGVGYGYTF. The CDR3 region has the DNA TGTGCCAGCAGTCCCCCGGGACAGGGGGTTGGTTATGGCTACACCTTC. V is TRBV2 and J is TRBJ1-2; the match to TRBD1 covers 11 bases. CDR1 and CDR2 from the germline V gene are SNHLY and FYNNEI. This CDR3 has 16 amino acids. V lost 5 bases to trimming and J lost 5 bases; unmatched junction nucleotides: 10.

The CDR3: CASSKRGSSGNTIYF. The DNA for the CDR3 is TGTGCCAGCAGTAAACGCGGTAGCTCTGGAAACACCATATATTTT. The V call is TRBV7-8, the J call TRBJ1-3, with unresolved D. V was shortened by 6 bases and J by 0 bases, with 12 bases between the two germline ends. Germline CDR1 and CDR2: SGHVS and FQNEAQ. The CDR3 is made up of 15 amino acids. The variable domain in full, completed from reference TRBV7-8 and TRBJ1-3, reads GAGVSQSPRYKVAKRGQDVALRCDPISGHVSLFWYQQALGQGPEFLTYFQNEAQLDKSGLPSDRFFAERPEGSVSTLKIQRTQQEDSAVYLCASSKRGSSGNTIYFGEGSWLTVV.

This chain uses TRBV25-1 with TRBJ2-7; 9 nucleotides agree with TRBD1. Germline assignment: CDR1 MGHDK and CDR2 SYGVNS. This CDR3 region has 15 residues. V lost 6 bases and J lost 6; bases outside the gene matches: 12. The CDR3 coding sequence is TGTGCCAGCAGCCGGTACGGGACAGGGTTGTCCGAGCAGTACTTC. This codes for CASSRYGTGLSEQYF.

The chain employs TRBV5-1 and TRBJ1-2; D not resolved. Looked up from germline, CDR1 is SGHRS and CDR2 is YFSETQ. The germline V and J ends were trimmed by 0 bases and 1 base, with 13 bases remaining between them. This CDR3 spans 16 amino acids. This CDR3 is CASSLDSRAFNYGYTF. CDR3 coding DNA: TGCGCCAGCAGCTTGGATAGTAGAGCGTTTAACTATGGCTACACCTTC.

This sequence joins TRBV28 and TRBJ1-1; 7 bases map to TRBD1. The CDR3 has 13 residues. Germline V gene lookup returns CDR1 MDHEN and CDR2 SYDVKM. With 1 base clipped from V and 8 bases from J, the junction kept 4 bases outside the gene matches. CDR3 sequence reads: CASSLFGQEEAFF. DNA for the CDR3: TGTGCCAGCAGTTTATTTGGACAGGAGGAAGCTTTCTTT.

CDR3 residues: CASSQTGNTEAFF. As DNA, the CDR3 is TGTGCCAGCAGCCAAACAGGGAACACTGAAGCTTTCTTT. The chain joins TRBV16 to TRBJ1-1; tentatively, D is TRBD1 (5 bases). Germline CDR1 reads KGHSY; CDR2 reads FQNENV. V lost 2 bases and J lost 1, with 5 bases in between. CDR3 length: 13 residues.

J is TRBJ1-5 and V is TRBV5-5; D uncertain. CDR1 and CDR2 (germline): SGHKS, YYEKEE (reference sequence). V lost 2 bases, J lost 3 bases, and 9 bases lay in between. The CDR3 covers 14 residues. CDR3 coding DNA: TGTGCCAGCAGCTTCCTGGCAGTCAATCAGCCCCAGCATTTT. This gives the protein CASSFLAVNQPQHF.

The chain carries TRBV15 and TRBJ2-7; the D gene is possibly TRBD2 (6 bases). Germline V CDR1 and CDR2: LNHNV, YYDKDF (reference sequence). With 0 bases removed from V and 0 bases from J, the gap between germline ends came to 9 bases. The CDR3 extends over 15 amino acids. The CDR3 is CATSRDRGSSYEQYF. The CDR3 DNA follows: TGTGCCACCAGCAGAGACCGGGGGAGCTCCTACGAGCAGTACTTC.

The V call is TRBV18, the J call TRBJ2-4; TRBD2 might be the D (5 bases). CDR3 length equals 16 residues. CDR1 is KGHSH, CDR2 LQKENI, per germline. With 4 bases removed from V and 1 base from J, the gap between germline ends came to 14 bases. In nucleotides, the CDR3 is TGTGCCAGCTCACGGGCCGCAACGGGGGCCAAAAACATTCAGTACTTC. Translation: CASSRAATGAKNIQYF.

The rearrangement links TRBV6-4 to TRBJ2-1; a weak D match, TRBD2 (5 bases). Per germline, CDR1 MRHNA and CDR2 SNTAGT. CDR3 length: 16 amino acids. V was cut by 2 bases and J by 5 bases, with 16 bases left in between. The CDR3 here is CASSDASSKPNNEQFF. CDR3 nucleotide sequence: TGTGCCAGCAGTGACGCTAGCTCAAAACCAAACAATGAGCAGTTCTTC.

The gene calls are TRBV19 and TRBJ1-4; D unresolved. Germline V gene sequence: CDR1 LNHDA, CDR2 SQIVND (reference sequence). This CDR3 is 12 amino acids long. V was trimmed by 3 bases and J by 6 bases, leaving 5 bases between them. The CDR3 is CASSMRDEKLFF. As DNA, the CDR3 is TGTGCCAGTAGTATGAGGGATGAAAAACTGTTTTTT. Together with reference TRBV19 and TRBJ1-4, the CDR3 gives the full variable domain: DGGITQSPKYLFRKEGQNVTLSCEQNLNHDAMYWYRQDPGQGLRLIYYSQIVNDFQKGDIAEGYSVSREKKESFPLTVTSAQKNPTAFYLCASSMRDEKLFFGSGTQLSVL.

The chain uses TRBV7-2 and TRBJ2-1, with D possibly being TRBD1 (5 bases). Germline CDR1 reads SGHTA; CDR2 reads FQGNSA. The CDR3 covers 11 residues. Trimming cost V 11 bases and J 4 bases, with 9 bases left between them. The CDR3 DNA is TGTGCCGGGGCCCTATACAATGAGCAGTTCTTC. As protein: CAGALYNEQFF.

The chain has TRBV19 and TRBJ1-1; a weak D match, TRBD1 (5 bases). The germline CDR1 and CDR2 sequences are LNHDA and SQIVND (reference sequence). The CDR3 spans 14 residues. The V gene lost 5 bases and the J gene lost 4 bases, with 14 bases spanning the gap. DNA of the CDR3: TGTGCCAGTAGTTCTCTTCCTAGGGGCACTGAAGCTTTCTTT. Protein: CASSSLPRGTEAFF.

The chain joins TRBV27 to TRBJ2-2, with D hard to call. This CDR3 spans 14 amino acids. Germline V CDR1 and CDR2: MNHEY, SMNVEV (reference sequence). V was pared by 4 bases and J by 0 bases, with 6 bases between. The CDR3 protein is CASSSTTNTGELFF. The CDR3 region has the DNA TGTGCCAGCAGTTCAACTACGAACACCGGGGAGCTGTTTTTT.

The gene calls are TRBV27 and TRBJ2-7; TRBD2 matches at 9 bases. The CDR3 runs to 15 residues. Unmatched junction bases numbered 9, after V lost 6 bases and J lost 3 bases. Germline V gene sequence: CDR1 MNHEY, CDR2 SMNVEV (reference sequence). The CDR3 here is CASSARAGGNYEQYV. In nucleotides, the CDR3 is TGTGCCAGCAGCGCGCGAGCGGGGGGCAACTACGAGCAGTACGTC.